Reported below is one T cell receptor (beta chain). The specificity of this receptor is unknown. No much larger clone is present one base from it, and per-base qualities are unavailable. V is reduced by 2 bases and J by 2 bases, leaving a spacing of 10 bases between them. Inclusive of the bounding cysteine and phenylalanine, the CDR3 is 14 residues long. Of all the DNA, just the CDR3 is kept, 42 bases in frame from base 1. According to the germline V gene (reference sequence), CDR1 reads GTSNPN and CDR2 reads SVGIG. The sample comes from a study of lymphopenia after photon versus proton radiotherapy (dated by TCRdb to between 2018 and 2021). In terms of the full investigation: In patients with gastrointestinal tumors who developed high-grade lymphopenia, the study compared the immunological effects of photon radiation therapy with those of proton radiation therapy. The cohort included roughly 18 patients with gastrointestinal tumors who developed lymphopenia after receiving either photon or proton therapy. The study aimed to characterize how the two radiation modalities differ in their impact on the immune system.

On the study overall, not on this receptor specifically: Relative stability during treatment was observed in proton-treated patients, whereas loss of naive T cells and TCR diversity and gain of effector/memory populations were observed in photon-treated patients. Once the lymphocyte count had reached its nadir, the repertoires of photon-treated patients showed oligoclonal expansion, particularly of CD8+ Temra cells, and this expansion drove the decline in diversity. The survival association was assessed only in patients who died, and better survival with proton therapy was presented by the authors as a possibility rather than a demonstrated result. Across the cohort, among patients who died, a greater drop in TCR diversity after the nadir was inversely correlated with overall survival time.

The library relied on the immunoSEQ multiplex PCR assay. T cell repertoires were profiled by deep sequencing of rearranged TCR beta loci, alongside multiparametric flow cytometry. Imported from immuneACCESS, the table was reduced by TCRdb to in-frame sequences with V and J called. These copies leave out some clones; in studies compared against another copy, an unresolved V gene accounts for under half, and the cause of the remainder is not known. This sample comprises about 160,000 clones, roughly nine tenths of them detected only once. About 4.7% of the sample comes from the top ten. The sequences come from peripheral blood, collected from a patient treated with photon-based radiotherapy. This TCR derives from a man between 50 and 59 years old with gastric cancer. The V and J segments used are TRBV30 and TRBJ2-1; the D gene is unclear. The CDR3 here reads CAWSQGVTYNEQFF. The nucleotide sequence reads as follows: TGTGCCTGGAGTCAAGGAGTTACCTACAATGAGCAGTTCTTC.